This T cell receptor beta chain was observed in a study of T cells in Graves' hyperthyroidism and ophthalmopathy (dated by TCRdb to between 2018 and 2021). With respect to the entire study: Peripheral blood was collected at initial diagnosis, before any treatment. According to the paper, TCR Vbeta CDR3 sequencing was carried out on 135 peripheral blood samples, which came from fewer than 50 ophthalmopathy, approximately 78 hyperthyroidism and 17 progressor patients. In addition, the study compared T-cell repertoires in thyroid tissue and in blood from roughly six Graves' hyperthyroidism patients. Prospective prediction of ophthalmopathy was tested in an independent validation cohort of 18 to 20 hyperthyroidism patients and 17 patients who later progressed to ophthalmopathy. TCR V-J signatures able to tell the groups apart were searched for in a discovery cohort of some 100 patients, of whom over 40 had Graves' ophthalmopathy and 55 to 65 had stable Graves' hyperthyroidism. After blood sampling, hyperthyroidism patients were treated with methimazole at a starting dose of 30 mg daily, and ophthalmopathy patients were treated with high-dose intravenous methylprednisolone. The roughly 99 discovery patients were divided at random into training and test sets in a 7:3 ratio.

TCR beta CDR3 regions were amplified from RNA transcripts. The TCR CDR3 was subjected to a first round of RT-PCR using the HTBI primer set and the Qiagen OneStep RT-PCR kit. Libraries were constructed in a second round of multiplex PCR, after which size selection and purification were performed. Sequencing of the libraries was done on an Illumina HiSeq2000 using paired-end 100 bp reads. As for the authors' bioinformatics: Raw data were processed with SOAPnuke, discarding reads with adapters, uncalled bases, mean Phred below 15, or no exact constant-primer or identifier match. High-quality paired reads were merged with COPE v1.2.5, and unique nucleotide sequences were defined as clonotypes. MiTCR v1.1 was used to align clonotypes to the IMGT TRBV, TRBD and TRBJ reference segments. Only V-J combinations with frequency above 0.0001, covering about 99% of repertoires, were analysed. The TCS score was defined as F50 (clonal expansion) divided by E x V (chaos), with BLOSUM62-based TCRdist calculated between CDR3 peptides within each V-J. Welch's t-statistics and random forest reduced around 510 V-J features to 13, which were used in a naive Bayes classifier (R e1071). The public reads were quality trimmed at Q25 with fastp and then assembled into clones with MiXCR by TCRdb, keeping productive beta chains. Each CDR3 protein gets just one entry, which takes the most common genes and DNA from the rows behind it. The V and J calls, along with clone size, are taken from TCRdb and not from the paper's own processing. For this sample there are 530,000 or so distinct CDR3 sequences; 17% appear just once. The ten largest make up roughly 18% of the sample.

This clonotype was observed many times. This clone's antigen is unknown. No qualities accompany the bases; no much larger clone lies one base away. The germline V gene supplies CDR1 KGHDR and CDR2 SFDVKD. Inclusive of the bounding cysteine and phenylalanine, the CDR3 is 16 residues long. The sequence is cut down to CDR3 DNA, 48 bases in frame from base 1. Trimming removed 2 bases from V and 4 bases from J; the gene matches leave 7 bases unexplained. Overall study outcomes, separate from this receptor: No statistical method was used to fix the sample size in advance, and group allocation was not hidden from the investigators. In cross-validation, a model built on a 13 V-J signature told ophthalmopathy apart from stable hyperthyroidism with approximately 90% sensitivity and roughly 83% specificity, and in testing the same model reached 80%/75%. Most expanded thyroid clonotypes (frequency above 0.001) were also detected in blood, suggesting blood repertoires may reflect thyroid immune responses. In validation, the model predicted progression to ophthalmopathy a median of about 6.8 months before onset, with about 70% sensitivity and about 72% specificity.

Ophthalmopathy patients had moderately to severely active disease, Clinical Activity Score of at least 3, NOSPECS grade of at least 4, and duration under 3 months. Patients with uncontrolled infections, other autoimmune diseases, pregnancy or lactation were excluded. Diagnoses were based on clinical symptoms, serum thyroxine and TRAb, thyroid ultrasound and orbital computed tomography. PBMCs were separated from 10 ml of fresh peripheral blood using Ficoll-Paque density gradient centrifugation. Total RNA was extracted using Trizol reagent, and RNA quality was assessed on an Agilent 2100 Bioanalyzer.

Input material: blood. This sequence uses TRBV24-1 and TRBJ1-2; the central 9 bases match TRBD1. This clonotype was sampled from a young woman with Graves' ophthalmopathy. The base sequence is TGTGCCACCAGTGATTCTGGGACAGGGATTTTCTATGGCTACACCTTC. Its protein is CATSDSGTGIFYGYTF.